The 27 T cell receptor beta chains presented below share a single source sample, sequenced in a study of monozygotic twins with inflammatory bowel disease. Using the 5' RACE reads, TCRdb records one entry per CDR3 protein without DNA. The listing records about 330,000 distinct CDR3 sequences. Sequences were obtained from blood. Receptors were obtained from a human donor with ulcerative colitis or Crohn's disease, or a healthy co-twin of an affected twin (not recorded which).

The CDR3 sequence: CASALTSTWQFF. This sequence joins TRBV7-9 and TRBJ2-1; TCRdb selects TRBD1, and the lack of DNA leaves this call unchecked. The CDR3 loop spans 12 amino acids. The V gene's germline CDR1 is SEHNR and CDR2 FQNEAQ (reference sequence).

The CDR3 spells CASSLNGGQETQYF. The gene calls are TRBV7-2 and TRBJ2-5; TCRdb's assignment of TRBD2 cannot be checked, as there is no DNA. CDR1 and CDR2 from the germline V gene are SGHTA and FQGNSA. CDR3 length: 14 amino acids.

The chain is built from TRBV6-2 or TRBV6-3 and TRBJ2-2; TCRdb's D gene call, TRBD1, goes unchecked for lack of DNA. Germline V gene data show CDR1 as MNHEY and CDR2 as SVGEGT. The CDR3 totals 16 residues. The CDR3 reads CASSYVWGRSTGELFF.

This rearrangement joins TRBV6-1 to TRBJ1-4; TCRdb designates TRBD1, a call that cannot be tested without DNA. The CDR3 is 16 residues long. The germline V gene encodes CDR1 MNHNS and CDR2 SASEGT. CDR3 loop: CAGQRRQPTTNEKLFF.

The chain couples TRBV3-1 to TRBJ2-1. This CDR3 is 12 amino acids long. Germline loops: CDR1 LGHDT, CDR2 YNNKEL (reference sequence). This chain's CDR3 is CASSLHNNEQFF.

This chain uses TRBV30 with TRBJ2-2. This CDR3 region has 13 residues. Germline loops: CDR1 GTSNPN, CDR2 SVGIG (reference sequence). CDR3 region: CAWSDRNTGELFF.

The V gene is TRBV28, the J gene TRBJ2-1; the D call from TCRdb, TRBD2, cannot be confirmed without DNA. The CDR3 runs 18 residues. The germline V gene encodes CDR1 MDHEN and CDR2 SYDVKM. CDR3 in amino acids: CASSLLSLRQTSYNEQFF.

This sequence joins TRBV20-1 and TRBJ1-5; the TCRdb D gene call, TRBD1, has no DNA to confirm it. CDR1 and CDR2 from the germline V gene are DFQATT and SNEGSKA (reference sequence). The CDR3 sequence is 14 residues long. This CDR3 is CSARGRRDNQPQHF.

The gene calls are TRBV5-1 and TRBJ2-6; TCRdb's D gene call, TRBD1, goes unchecked for lack of DNA. CDR3 length equals 17 residues. Germline V gene lookup returns CDR1 SGHRS and CDR2 YFSETQ. CDR3 protein: CASSLKQASSGANVLTF. The entire variable domain, with the rest obtained from reference TRBV5-1 and TRBJ2-6, is as follows: KAGVTQTPRYLIKTRGQQVTLSCSPISGHRSVSWYQQTPGQGLQFLFEYFSETQRNKGNFPGRFSGRQFSNSRSEMNVSTLELGDSALYLCASSLKQASSGANVLTFGAGSRLTVL.

The chain has TRBV20-1 and TRBJ2-5; checking the TCRdb D call of TRBD1 is not possible without DNA. The germline CDR1 and CDR2 sequences are DFQATT and SNEGSKA (reference sequence). This CDR3 spans 13 amino acids. The CDR3 is CSGAPGAQETQYF.

This rearrangement joins TRBV4-1 to TRBJ2-7; TCRdb designates TRBD2, a call that cannot be tested without DNA. Germline values: CDR1 MGHRA, CDR2 YSYEKL. The CDR3 is 16 residues long. This CDR3 reads CASSPARASGTLEQYF.

V and J are TRBV29-1 and TRBJ2-1; TCRdb indicates TRBD2, and absent DNA this call remains unverified. CDR1 is SQVTM and CDR2 is ANQGSEA in the germline V gene. There are 13 residues in the CDR3. The CDR3 region is CSVEGLAYNEQFF.

The rearrangement joins TRBV10-3 to TRBJ2-2; TCRdb designates TRBD1, a call that cannot be tested without DNA. This CDR3 is built from 12 residues. Per germline, CDR1 ENHRY and CDR2 SYGVKD. The CDR3 loop is CVSGQGTGELFF.

V and J are TRBV7-2 and TRBJ1-1; TCRdb's assignment of TRBD1 cannot be checked, as there is no DNA. This CDR3 comprises 16 residues. Germline CDR1 and CDR2: SGHTA and FQGNSA. This CDR3 is CASSPRRGRESTEAFF. Full variable domain (remainder filled in from reference TRBV7-2 and TRBJ1-1): GAGVSQSPSNKVTEKGKDVELRCDPISGHTALYWYRQSLGQGLEFLIYFQGNSAPDKSGLPSDRFSAERTGGSVSTLTIQRTQQEDSAVYLCASSPRRGRESTEAFFGQGTRLTVV.

The J gene is TRBJ2-3, the V gene TRBV27; lacking DNA, the TRBD1 call made by TCRdb goes unchecked. Germline loops: CDR1 MNHEY, CDR2 SMNVEV (reference sequence). The CDR3 totals 16 residues. The CDR3 is CASTNRGGRSTDTQYF.

This chain joins TRBV20-1 and TRBJ2-1; TCRdb names TRBD2, which stays unverified in the absence of DNA. The CDR3 consists of 18 residues. Germline V CDR1 and CDR2: DFQATT, SNEGSKA (reference sequence). The CDR3 protein is CSARDLYVGTSPGNEQFF.

The V call is TRBV20-1, the J call TRBJ1-4. Looked up from germline, CDR1 is DFQATT and CDR2 is SNEGSKA (reference sequence). CDR3 length: 15 amino acids. CDR3 sequence: CSARDRRFGNEKLFF.

V and J are TRBV6-2 or TRBV6-3 and TRBJ1-5; the TRBD1 assignment by TCRdb is unverifiable without DNA. CDR3 size: 16 residues. Germline CDR1 and CDR2: MNHEY and SVGEGT. The CDR3 spells CASSYPDSSAGQPQHF.

This chain uses TRBV5-1 with TRBJ2-1. CDR3 length equals 13 residues. CDR1 and CDR2 (germline): SGHRS, YFSETQ. CDR3 amino acids: CASSLDSRNEQFF.

The chain links TRBV5-4 to TRBJ2-1; TCRdb outputs TRBD2, but without DNA this stays unchecked. Germline V lookup: CDR1 SGHNT, CDR2 YYREEE (reference sequence). The CDR3 has 14 amino acids. The CDR3 region is CASSPRGLGNEQFF.

CDR3 loop: CASSVVRTEAFF. This chain connects TRBV9 to TRBJ1-1. This CDR3 comprises 12 residues. CDR1 is SGDLS, CDR2 YYNGEE, per germline. The full variable domain, in which reference TRBV9 and TRBJ1-1 provide the parts outside the CDR3, is DSGVTQTPKHLITATGQRVTLRCSPRSGDLSVYWYQQSLDQGLQFLIQYYNGEERAKGNILERFSAQQFPDLHSELNLSSLELGDSALYFCASSVVRTEAFFGQGTRLTVV.

This chain links TRBV6-1 with TRBJ2-1; TCRdb indicates TRBD2, and absent DNA this call remains unverified. Germline lookup yields CDR1 MNHNS and CDR2 SASEGT. The CDR3 runs to 14 residues. This chain's CDR3 is CATKGDFADNEQFF.

The chain couples TRBV7-9 to TRBJ2-7. The CDR3 sequence is 12 residues long. The germline V gene has CDR1 SEHNR and CDR2 FQNEAQ (reference sequence). This CDR3 reads CASSGISYEQYF.

V gene TRBV7-2 combines with J gene TRBJ2-1; TCRdb indicates TRBD2, and absent DNA this call remains unverified. The length of the CDR3 is 14 residues. Germline V lookup: CDR1 SGHTA, CDR2 FQGNSA. The CDR3 loop is CASSLGGGSNEQFF.

Here the CDR3 reads CASTQLGVSNQPQHF. The rearrangement uses TRBV6-2 or TRBV6-3 and TRBJ1-5; the D call of TRBD1 rests on TCRdb alone, since no DNA is present to check it. CDR1 is MNHEY and CDR2 is SVGEGT in the germline V gene. The CDR3 totals 15 residues.

The genes are TRBV7-2 and TRBJ2-3. This CDR3 spans 12 amino acids. Germline assignment: CDR1 SGHTA and CDR2 FQGNSA. CDR3 sequence: CASSFDMNTQYF.

This chain connects TRBV5-6 to TRBJ2-5. Per germline, CDR1 SGHDT and CDR2 YYEEEE. The CDR3 is made up of 16 amino acids. CDR3: CASSLALFGRQETQYF.